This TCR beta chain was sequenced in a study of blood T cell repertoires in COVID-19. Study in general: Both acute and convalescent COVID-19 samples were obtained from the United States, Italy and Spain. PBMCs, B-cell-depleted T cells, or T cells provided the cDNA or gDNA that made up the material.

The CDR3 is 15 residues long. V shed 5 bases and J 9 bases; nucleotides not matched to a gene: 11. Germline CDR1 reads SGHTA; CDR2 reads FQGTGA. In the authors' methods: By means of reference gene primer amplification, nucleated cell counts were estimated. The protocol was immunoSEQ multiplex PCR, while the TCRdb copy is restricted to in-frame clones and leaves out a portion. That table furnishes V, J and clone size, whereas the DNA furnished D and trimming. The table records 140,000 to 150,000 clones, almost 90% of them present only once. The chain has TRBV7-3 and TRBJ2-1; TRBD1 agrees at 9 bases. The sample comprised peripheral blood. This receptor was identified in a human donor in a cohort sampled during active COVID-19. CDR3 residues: CASSPSGTGFGEQFF. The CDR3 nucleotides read TGTGCCAGCAGCCCGAGCGGGACAGGGTTCGGTGAGCAGTTCTTC.